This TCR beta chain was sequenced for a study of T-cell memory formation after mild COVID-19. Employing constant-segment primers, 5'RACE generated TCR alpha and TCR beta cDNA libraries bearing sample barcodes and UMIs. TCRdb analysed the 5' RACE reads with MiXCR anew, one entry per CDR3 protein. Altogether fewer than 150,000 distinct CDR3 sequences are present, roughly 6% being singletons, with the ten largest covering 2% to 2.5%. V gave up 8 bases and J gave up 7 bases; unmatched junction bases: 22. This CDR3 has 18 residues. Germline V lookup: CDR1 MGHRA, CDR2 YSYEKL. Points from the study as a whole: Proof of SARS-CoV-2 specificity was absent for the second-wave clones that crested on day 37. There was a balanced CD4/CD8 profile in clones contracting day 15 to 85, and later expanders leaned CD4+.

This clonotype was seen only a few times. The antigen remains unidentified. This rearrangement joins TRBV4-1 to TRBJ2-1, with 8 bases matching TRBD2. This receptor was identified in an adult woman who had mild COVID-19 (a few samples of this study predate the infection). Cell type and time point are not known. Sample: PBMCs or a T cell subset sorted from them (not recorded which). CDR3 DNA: TGCGCCAGCTCCCTCCCCTGGGGCGGGGGGCGATCTAGGAATGAGCAGTTCTTC. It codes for CASSLPWGGGRSRNEQFF.